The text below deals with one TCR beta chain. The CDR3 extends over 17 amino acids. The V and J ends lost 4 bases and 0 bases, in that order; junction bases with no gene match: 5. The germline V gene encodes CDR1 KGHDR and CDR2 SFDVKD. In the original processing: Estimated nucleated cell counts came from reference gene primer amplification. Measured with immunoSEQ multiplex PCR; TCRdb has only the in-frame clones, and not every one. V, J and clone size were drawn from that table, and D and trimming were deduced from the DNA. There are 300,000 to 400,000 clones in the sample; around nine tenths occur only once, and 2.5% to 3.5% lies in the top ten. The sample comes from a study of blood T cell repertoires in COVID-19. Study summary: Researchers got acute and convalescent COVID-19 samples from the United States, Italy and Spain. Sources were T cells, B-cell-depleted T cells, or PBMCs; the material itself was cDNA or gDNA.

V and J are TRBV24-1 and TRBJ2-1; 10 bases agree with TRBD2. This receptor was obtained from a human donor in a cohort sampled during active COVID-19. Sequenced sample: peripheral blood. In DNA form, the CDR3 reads TGTGCCACCAGTGAGGCGGGACTAGCGACCTCCTACAATGAGCAGTTCTTC. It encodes CATSEAGLATSYNEQFF.